Listed here is a single T cell receptor (beta chain). Looked up from germline, CDR1 is SGHRS and CDR2 is YFSETQ. The length of the CDR3 is 16 residues. The V and J ends lost 4 bases and 4 bases, in that order; junction bases with no gene match: 9. TCRdb called the RT-PCR reads again in MiXCR, with one record for every CDR3 protein. The table lists about 680,000 distinct CDR3 sequences, 12% to 15% of them singletons, with 3.6% in the top ten. The sequencing sample was made of memory CD4+ T cells from blood. The source of this sequence is a female donor in good health, serving as a healthy control. This sequence joins TRBV5-1 and TRBJ2-1; 9 nucleotides align to TRBD2. The CDR3 loop reads CASSRGLAGLYNEQFF. The CDR3 region has the DNA TGCGCCAGCAGCCGAGGGCTAGCGGGACTTTACAATGAGCAGTTCTTC.